This T cell receptor beta chain emerged from a study of beta chain features in type 1 diabetes. Study-wide findings and caveats: Patients with Type 1 diabetes showed moderately but significantly shorter TCRB CDR3s in all four CD4+ subsets.

Sequenced material consisted of expressed TCRB transcripts (all of the isolated RNA was reverse transcribed). Sequenced by immunoSEQ multiplex PCR; TCRdb stores in-frame clones only, minus some. The sample lists 150,000 to 200,000 clones; roughly 60% were seen once. Comment on this clone: What it binds is unknown.

Germline CDR1 reads SGHDN; CDR2 reads FVKESK. The length of the CDR3 is 16 residues. Unmatched junction bases numbered 9, after V lost 4 bases and J lost 6 bases. This clonotype was sampled from a man aged 25 to 40 with type 1 diabetes. Material for sequencing was naive CD4+ T cells from blood. The gene calls are TRBV14 and TRBJ1-6; 7 bases match TRBD1. The DNA for the CDR3 is TGTGCCAGCAGCCCGCACAGGGGTGCGGGTAATTCACCCCTCCACTTT. Its protein is CASSPHRGAGNSPLHF.